The next 6 T cell receptor beta chains were all read from a single sample in a study of identical twins. TCRdb reprocessed the 5' RACE reads with MiXCR, giving one entry per CDR3 protein. The repertoire holds hundreds of thousands of distinct CDR3 sequences, with over 5% as singletons. Sequencing was done on a sample of naive T cells sorted from blood. Every receptor here comes from a man between 18 and 29 years old in good health.

Only a few counts were recorded for this clonotype. This sequence joins TRBV12-3 or TRBV12-4 and TRBJ2-7, with 7 bases aligning to TRBD2. The V and J ends lost 5 bases and 4 bases, in that order; junction bases with no gene match: 11. This CDR3 has 15 amino acids. CDR3 amino acids: CASSEGPGGPYEQYF. CDR3 nucleotide sequence: TGTGCCAGCAGTGAGGGCCCGGGAGGTCCGTACGAGCAGTACTTC.

This clonotype was detected many times. The V gene is TRBV4-3, the J gene TRBJ1-1, with D perhaps matching TRBD1 (6 bases). Germline-derived CDR1 and CDR2 are LGHNA and YSLEER. V was pared by 0 bases and J by 1 base, with 9 bases between. The CDR3 is made up of 15 amino acids. The CDR3, as DNA: TGCGCCAGCAGCCAAGAGACAGGACCGAACACTGAAGCTTTCTTT. Amino acid sequence: CASSQETGPNTEAFF.

This clonotype was recorded many times. V gene TRBV12-3 or TRBV12-4 combines with J gene TRBJ2-1; TRBD2 agrees at 9 bases. Germline trimming cut 5 bases from V and 6 bases from J; bases unmatched to any gene: 5. CDR3 length: 14 residues. The CDR3: CASSRLAESNEQFF. DNA of the CDR3: TGTGCCAGCAGTCGACTAGCGGAAAGCAATGAGCAGTTCTTC.

Ten or more counts support this clonotype. The CDR3 bases are TGCGCCAGCAGCTTTTCTAGATACAATGAGCAGTTCTTC. This encodes CASSFSRYNEQFF. This chain uses TRBV5-1 with TRBJ2-1, with D hard to call. Per germline, CDR1 SGHRS and CDR2 YFSETQ. CDR3 length: 13 residues. V lost 2 bases, J lost 4 bases, and 7 bases lay in between.

This clonotype was picked up a small number of times. The CDR3 reads CASGGDNTEAFF. CDR3 nucleotides: TGTGCCAGTGGAGGGGATAACACTGAAGCTTTCTTT. The chain joins TRBV11-3 to TRBJ1-1, with a weak D call TRBD1 (5 bases). V was trimmed by 9 bases and J by 2 bases, leaving 10 bases between them. Germline lookup yields CDR1 SGHNT and CDR2 YENEEA. The length of the CDR3 is 12 residues.

In its sample, this clonotype was seen a few times. J is TRBJ1-2 and V is TRBV10-1; TRBD1 is a possible D gene (6 bases). Germline-derived CDR1 and CDR2 are WNHNN and SYGVQD (reference sequence). Deletions cut 6 bases from V and 6 bases from J, with 20 bases between. The CDR3 has 15 amino acids. CDR3: CASSPAGAGRDGYTF. The CDR3 region has the DNA TGCGCCAGCAGCCCAGCAGGGGCAGGGCGAGATGGCTACACCTTC.